Detailed here is one T cell receptor (beta chain). Produced via immunoSEQ multiplex PCR; TCRdb's table is partial and in-frame only. The sample has roughly 47,000 clones, more than 80% seen once. The data originate from a study of T cell changes during pregnancy in multiple sclerosis. The germline V gene encodes CDR1 MGHRA and CDR2 YSYEKL. Trimming stripped 5 bases from V and 3 bases from J, with 4 bases between. The CDR3 is 12 amino acids. This sequence was found in a female donor with multiple sclerosis, enrolled in a pregnancy study. This chain joins TRBV4-1 and TRBJ2-2; D ambiguous. Sequencing used CD8+ T cells from peripheral blood mononuclear cells, obtained in the second trimester of pregnancy. The CDR3 region is CASSADTGELFF. The CDR3 DNA follows: TGCGCCAGCAGCGCGGACACCGGGGAGCTGTTTTTT.